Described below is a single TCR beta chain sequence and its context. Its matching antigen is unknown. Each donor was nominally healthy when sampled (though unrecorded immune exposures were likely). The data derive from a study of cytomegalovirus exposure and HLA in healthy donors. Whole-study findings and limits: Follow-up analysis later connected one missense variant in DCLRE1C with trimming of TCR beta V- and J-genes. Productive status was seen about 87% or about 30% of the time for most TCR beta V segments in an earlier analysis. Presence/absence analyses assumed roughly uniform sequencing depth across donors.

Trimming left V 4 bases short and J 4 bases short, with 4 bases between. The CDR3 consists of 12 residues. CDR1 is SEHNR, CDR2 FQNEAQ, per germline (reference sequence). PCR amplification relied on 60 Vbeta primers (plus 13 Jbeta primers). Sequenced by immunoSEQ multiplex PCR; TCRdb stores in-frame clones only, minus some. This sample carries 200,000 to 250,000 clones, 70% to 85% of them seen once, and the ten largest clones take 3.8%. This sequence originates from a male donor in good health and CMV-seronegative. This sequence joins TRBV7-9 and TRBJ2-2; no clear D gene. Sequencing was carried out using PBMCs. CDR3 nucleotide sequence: TGTGCCAGCAGCTACAGCACCGGGGAGCTGTTTTTT. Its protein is CASSYSTGELFF.